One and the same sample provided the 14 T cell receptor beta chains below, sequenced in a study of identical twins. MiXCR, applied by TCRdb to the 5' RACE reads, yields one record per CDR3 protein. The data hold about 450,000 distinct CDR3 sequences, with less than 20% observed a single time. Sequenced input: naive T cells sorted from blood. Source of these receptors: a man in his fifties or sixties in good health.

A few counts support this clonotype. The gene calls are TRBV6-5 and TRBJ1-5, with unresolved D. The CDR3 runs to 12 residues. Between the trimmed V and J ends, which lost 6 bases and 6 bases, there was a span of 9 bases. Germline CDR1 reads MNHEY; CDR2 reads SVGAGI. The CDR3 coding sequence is TGTGCCAGCAGCCCAAATTCTCAGCCCCAGCATTTT. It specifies CASSPNSQPQHF.

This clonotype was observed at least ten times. The CDR3 DNA reads as TGTGCCAGCAGCCTTGAAATCCCGGACAGGGGCCCAGATACGCAGTATTTT. Its translation is CASSLEIPDRGPDTQYF. V is TRBV5-5 and J is TRBJ2-3; 9 positions agree with TRBD1. CDR1 and CDR2 from the germline V gene are SGHKS and YYEKEE (reference sequence). The length of the CDR3 is 17 residues. Unmatched junction bases numbered 13, after V lost 4 bases and J lost 4 bases.

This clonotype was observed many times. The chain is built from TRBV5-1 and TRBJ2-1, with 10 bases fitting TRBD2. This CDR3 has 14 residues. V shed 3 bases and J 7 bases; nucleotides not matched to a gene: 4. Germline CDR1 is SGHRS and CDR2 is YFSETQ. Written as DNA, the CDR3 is TGCGCCAGCAGCTCTAGCGGGAGTCCGAATGAGCAGTTCTTC. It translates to CASSSSGSPNEQFF.

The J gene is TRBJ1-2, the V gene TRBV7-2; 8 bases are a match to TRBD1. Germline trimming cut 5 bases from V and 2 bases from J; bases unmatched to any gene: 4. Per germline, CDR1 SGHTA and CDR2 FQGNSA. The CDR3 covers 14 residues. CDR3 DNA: TGTGCCAGCAGCCTACGGGACAGGAACTATGGCTACACCTTC. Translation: CASSLRDRNYGYTF.

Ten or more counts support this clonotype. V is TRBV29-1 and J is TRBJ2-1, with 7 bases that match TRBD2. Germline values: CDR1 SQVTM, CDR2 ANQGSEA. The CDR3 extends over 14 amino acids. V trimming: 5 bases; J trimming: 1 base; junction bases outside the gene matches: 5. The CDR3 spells CSVRGGSSYNEQFF. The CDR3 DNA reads TGCAGCGTTCGGGGCGGGAGTTCCTACAATGAGCAGTTCTTC.

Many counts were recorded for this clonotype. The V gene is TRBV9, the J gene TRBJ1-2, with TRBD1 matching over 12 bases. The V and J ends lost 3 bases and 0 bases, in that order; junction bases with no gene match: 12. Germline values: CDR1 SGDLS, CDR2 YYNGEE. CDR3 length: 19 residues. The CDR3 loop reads CASSEFPGQGARTNYGYTF. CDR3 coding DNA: TGTGCCAGCAGCGAATTTCCGGGACAGGGGGCAAGAACTAACTATGGCTACACCTTC.

This chain's CDR3 is CASSPGGGGETQYF. DNA of the CDR3: TGTGCCAGCAGCCCCGGGGGGGGTGGGGAGACCCAGTACTTC. The gene calls are TRBV7-2 and TRBJ2-5, with 8 bases that match TRBD2. The CDR3 extends over 14 amino acids. Germline trimming cut 5 bases from V and 5 bases from J; bases unmatched to any gene: 7. In germline, CDR1 is SGHTA, CDR2 FQGNSA.

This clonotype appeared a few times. CDR3 protein: CASSLGTSGIPGELFF. The CDR3 coding sequence is TGTGCCAGCAGCTTAGGGACTAGCGGGATCCCCGGGGAGCTGTTTTTT. V usage is TRBV7-2 and J usage is TRBJ2-2, with 12 bases fitting TRBD2. V lost 1 base and J lost 6; bases outside the gene matches: 3. This CDR3 spans 16 amino acids. Germline V CDR1 and CDR2: SGHTA, FQGNSA. The full variable domain, rest sourced from reference TRBV7-2 and TRBJ2-2, is GAGVSQSPSNKVTEKGKDVELRCDPISGHTALYWYRQSLGQGLEFLIYFQGNSAPDKSGLPSDRFSAERTGGSVSTLTIQRTQQEDSAVYLCASSLGTSGIPGELFFGEGSRLTVL.

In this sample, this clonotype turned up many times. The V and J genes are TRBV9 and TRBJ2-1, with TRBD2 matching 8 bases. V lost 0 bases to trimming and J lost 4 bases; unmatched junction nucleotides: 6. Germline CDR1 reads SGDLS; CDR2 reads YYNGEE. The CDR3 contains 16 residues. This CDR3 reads CASSVAGRASYNEQFF. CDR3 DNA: TGTGCCAGCAGCGTAGCCGGGAGGGCCAGTTACAATGAGCAGTTCTTC.

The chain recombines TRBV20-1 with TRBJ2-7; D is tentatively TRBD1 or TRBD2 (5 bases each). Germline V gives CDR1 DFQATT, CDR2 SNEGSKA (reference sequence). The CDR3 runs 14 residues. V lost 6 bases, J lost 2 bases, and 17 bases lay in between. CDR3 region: CSASSEGRPYEQYF. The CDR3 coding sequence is TGCAGTGCCTCATCAGAGGGACGCCCCTACGAGCAGTACTTC.

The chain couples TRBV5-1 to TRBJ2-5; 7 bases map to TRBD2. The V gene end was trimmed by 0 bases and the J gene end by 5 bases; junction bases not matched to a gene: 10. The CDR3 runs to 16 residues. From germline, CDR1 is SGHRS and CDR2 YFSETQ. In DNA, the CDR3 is TGCGCCAGCAGCTTGGCCGGCGGGGGATCTGGTGAGACCCAGTACTTC. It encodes CASSLAGGGSGETQYF.

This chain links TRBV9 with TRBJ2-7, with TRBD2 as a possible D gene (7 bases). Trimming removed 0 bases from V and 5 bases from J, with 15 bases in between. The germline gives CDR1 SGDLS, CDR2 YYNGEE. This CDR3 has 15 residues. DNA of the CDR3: TGTGCCAGCAGCGTAGCGGGGGGCAGATGGAACGAGCAGTACTTC. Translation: CASSVAGGRWNEQYF.

The CDR3: CASSLVRGLRYNEQFF. The CDR3 nucleotides read TGTGCCAGCAGCTTAGTTCGCGGACTACGTTACAATGAGCAGTTCTTC. The V gene is TRBV7-8, the J gene TRBJ2-1, with D perhaps TRBD2 (6 bases). The CDR3 is 16 residues long. Per germline, CDR1 SGHVS and CDR2 FQNEAQ. V was pared by 1 base and J by 4 bases, with 14 bases between.

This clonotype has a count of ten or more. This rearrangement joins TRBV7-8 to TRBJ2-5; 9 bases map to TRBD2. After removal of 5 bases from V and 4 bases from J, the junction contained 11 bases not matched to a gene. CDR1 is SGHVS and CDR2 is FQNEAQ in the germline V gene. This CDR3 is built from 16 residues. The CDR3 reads CASSPRTSARRETQYF. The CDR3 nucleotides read TGTGCCAGCAGCCCCCGGACTAGCGCGAGACGAGAGACCCAGTACTTC.